Sequencing of this T cell receptor (beta chain) was carried out in a study of beta chain features in type 1 diabetes (dated by TCRdb to 2016 to 2018). Broadly, across the study: No differences in mean age, gender distribution, total cell number or subset yield were found between patients and healthy donors. A total of roughly 98,000,000 sorted cells were examined across all samples, and a strong correlation was observed between cell number per subset and RNA yield. The study compared the TCRB repertoires of sorted circulating CD4+ T cell subsets in recently diagnosed type 1 diabetes patients with those in matched healthy donors. Naive and central memory subsets were obtained from all 30 or so donors, but regulatory and stem cell-like memory subsets were isolated from only 8 patients and roughly eight healthy donors. Broad study findings and their caveats: At VDJ recombination sites, patients with type 1 diabetes made fewer insertions and deleted more nucleotides, a pattern implying thymic rearrangement abnormalities. Naive, central memory and regulatory TCRB repertoires appeared to be more similar among patients than among healthy donors. Because the HLA sub-analyses included only small numbers of individuals, any influence of HLA type on TCRB rearrangement was left unresolved. PCR might favor shorter templates, but patient and control samples were amplified and corrected together, so any skew would affect both groups equally. Because cDNA was sequenced instead of genomic DNA, highly expressing activated cells could be over-represented, though the groups showed no difference in activation or CD3 levels. In all four CD4+ subsets, TCRB CDR3 length was moderately but significantly shorter in type 1 diabetes patients.

About this clone itself: The antigen it recognizes is unknown. Per-base quality was not reported, and no clone a single base away is much larger than it.

Each donor gave one peripheral blood draw, averaging approximately 120 mL, which was collected into heparinised tubes. A BD FACSAria II was used to sort naive, central memory, regulatory and stem cell-like memory CD4+ T cells with a panel that included CD45RO, CCR7, CD25, CD127, CD95 and CD27. Every sorted population had a purity above 95%. PBMCs were separated immediately by Lymphoprep density gradient centrifugation and were stained directly, without being cultured. So that batch effects would be minimized, each experiment stained and sorted samples in pairs, pairing one healthy donor with one patient. The High Capacity cDNA Reverse Transcription Kit was used to reverse transcribe all of the isolated RNA, meaning that expressed TCRB transcripts were what got sequenced. Deep immunoSEQ sequencing was performed on naive, central memory and regulatory T cell samples, with an average of roughly 3.6 million total reads per sample. Sorted cells were lysed in RLT buffer, and RNA was extracted using DNase-treated RNeasy Micro or Mini kits according to cell number. Each cell subset was processed separately to prevent cross-contamination, with patient and healthy donor samples processed together. The immunoSEQ multiplex PCR was used to amplify TCRB sequences from cDNA, yielding 87-bp fragments that span the CDR3 region. Amplicons were sequenced on the Illumina HiSeq platform. The paper's data handling went like this. Synthetic template baselines were used to correct PCR bias computationally, reads within Hamming distance 2 were collapsed, and singletons that could not be merged were discarded. Reads were aligned against IMGT so that V, D and J genes, CDR3 length and insertions or deletions at six rearrangement sites could be assigned. Within each subset, clonotype counts were normalized to sorted cell number, after which true diversity and Gini coefficients were computed with the tcR R package. The overlap coefficient, calculated on TCRB nucleotide sequences, was used to quantify repertoire sharing. The immuneACCESS repertoire file appears here via TCRdb, limited to in-frame rearrangements. These files lack a portion of the clones; in checked studies, under half of the deficit traces to unresolved V genes, and the cause of the others is not known. V and J calls and clone size are given by that table; D and trimming were obtained from the DNA. This sample comprises 130,000 or so clones, approximately 9.8% of them detected only once. About 0.6% of the sample goes to the ten largest clones.

V trim: 3 bases; J trim: 0 bases; unmatched bases: 5. The germline V gene (reference sequence) specifies SEHNR as CDR1 and FQNEAQ as CDR2. The CDR3 numbers 16 residues from cysteine through phenylalanine. The CDR3 DNA has 48 bases and is translated from base 1. The sample was central memory CD4+ T cells from blood. The sequence links TRBV7-9 to TRBJ2-4; TRBD2 agrees with 7 junctional bases. The source of this sequence is a woman aged 40 to 55 in good health. Here the CDR3 is given as CASSFPPGGAKNIQYF. The DNA is TGTGCCAGCAGCTTCCCCCCGGGGGGAGCCAAAAACATTCAGTACTTC.